The entry below describes one TCR beta chain. Its specificity is not known. V lost 0 bases and J 9 bases, leaving 17 bases between the germline ends. CDR1 and CDR2 (germline): SGHTA, FQGNSA. There are 15 residues in the CDR3. Of the isolated RNA, all was reverse transcribed, and so the sequenced material was expressed TCRB transcripts. An average of approximately 3.6 million reads was obtained for naive, central memory and regulatory T cell samples. The table came from immunoSEQ multiplex PCR; TCRdb's copy has only in-frame clones and leaves some out. The sample has 95,000 to 150,000 clones; about a sixth are singletons. These data come from a study of beta chain features in type 1 diabetes. Background on the study: Age and gender were similar between patients and healthy donors, as were cell yields. Whole-study findings and limits: The naive, central memory and Treg TCRB repertoires showed an apparent similarity that was greater among patients than among healthy donors. In cDNA sequencing, cells with high TCR expression could be over-represented. Type 1 diabetes patients had TCRB CDR3s that were shorter (moderately but significantly so) in all four CD4+ subsets.

This sequence originates from a man aged 25-45 years with type 1 diabetes. The sequencing input was central memory CD4+ T cells from blood. The chain is built from TRBV7-2 and TRBJ2-5, with D maybe TRBD2 (5 bases). The CDR3 DNA is TGTGCCAGCAGCTTAGCGTCGGGGAAATCTTCGGCCCAGTACTTC. This sequence encodes CASSLASGKSSAQYF.